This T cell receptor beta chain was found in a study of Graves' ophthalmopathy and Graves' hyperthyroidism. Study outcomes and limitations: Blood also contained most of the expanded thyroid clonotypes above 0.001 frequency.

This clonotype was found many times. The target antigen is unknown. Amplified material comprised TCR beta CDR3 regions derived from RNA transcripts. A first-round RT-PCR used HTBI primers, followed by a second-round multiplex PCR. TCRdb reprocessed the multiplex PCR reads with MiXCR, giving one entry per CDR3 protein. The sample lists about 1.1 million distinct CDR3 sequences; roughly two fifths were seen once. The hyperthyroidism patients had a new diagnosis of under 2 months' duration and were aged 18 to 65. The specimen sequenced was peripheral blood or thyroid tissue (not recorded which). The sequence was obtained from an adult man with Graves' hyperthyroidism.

CDR3 in amino acids: CASSQGLAPPGAQYF. The CDR3 DNA sequence: TGTGCCAGCAGCCAGGGACTAGCGCCCCCGGGGGCCCAGTACTTC. The chain links TRBV6-5 to TRBJ2-5, with 10 bases matching TRBD2. Germline values: CDR1 MNHEY, CDR2 SVGAGI. This CDR3 comprises 15 residues. Unmatched junction bases numbered 13, after V lost 6 bases and J lost 9 bases.